A single sample is the source of the 30 T cell receptor beta chains below, sequenced in a study of shared clonotypes between healthy human individuals. Using immunoSEQ multiplex PCR, the repertoire was profiled, and TCRdb retains in-frame clones only, with some absent. The table includes a few million clones, more than 80% detected once. Sequencing was performed on naive CD4+ T cells from PBMCs. Subset in this sample: CD45RA+ positively selected. The receptor set was obtained from a man between 18 and 29 years old in good health. Some clones in this sample may be carry-over from other donors' samples.

The chain couples TRBV2 to TRBJ2-1, with TRBD2 matching 11 bases. The CDR3 length is 14 residues. The V gene's germline CDR1 is SNHLY and CDR2 FYNNEI. Trimming removed 6 bases from V and 9 bases from J; junction bases left unmatched: 7. The CDR3 region is CASRATSGTGEQFF. DNA of the CDR3: TGTGCCAGCAGGGCGACTAGCGGGACGGGTGAGCAGTTCTTC.

V and J are TRBV6-4 and TRBJ1-1; a weak D match, TRBD1 (6 bases). CDR1 is MRHNA, CDR2 SNTAGT, per germline. Trimming removed 10 bases at V and 0 bases at J, with 21 bases between. The CDR3 length is 16 residues. The CDR3 nucleotides read TGTGCCACGGGTGGACAGTTCCTTTTTTTGAACACTGAAGCTTTCTTT. Translating it yields CATGGQFLFLNTEAFF.

The gene calls are TRBV9 and TRBJ2-2; D unclear. Between the trimmed V and J ends, which lost 2 bases and 1 base, there was a span of 9 bases. The CDR3 has 15 amino acids. The germline gives CDR1 SGDLS, CDR2 YYNGEE. The CDR3 nucleotides read TGTGCCAGCAGCGTGGCCGTATTGAACACCGGGGAGCTGTTTTTT. The encoded protein is CASSVAVLNTGELFF.

The chain has TRBV6-1 and TRBJ2-7, with 7 nucleotides matching TRBD2. With 2 bases clipped from V and 6 bases from J, the junction kept 10 bases outside the gene matches. Germline lookup yields CDR1 MNHNS and CDR2 SASEGT. This CDR3 is built from 15 residues. CDR3 sequence reads: CASSEWGRGVGEQYF. The CDR3 coding sequence is TGTGCCAGCAGTGAATGGGGGAGGGGAGTTGGCGAGCAGTACTTC.

The chain has TRBV7-3 and TRBJ2-3, with D unclear. This CDR3 contains 14 residues. Germline V lookup: CDR1 SGHTA, CDR2 FQGTGA. V lost 4 bases to trimming and J lost 4 bases, with 12 bases between them. CDR3 protein: CASSSDRQADTQYF. The CDR3 nucleotides read TGTGCCAGCAGCTCGGACCGTCAGGCAGATACGCAGTATTTT.

This chain joins TRBV5-1 and TRBJ2-1; D remains ambiguous. CDR3 size: 16 residues. V was pared by 3 bases and J by 2 bases, with 15 bases between. The germline gives CDR1 SGHRS, CDR2 YFSETQ. The CDR3 here is CASSSTGFSAYNEQFF. The CDR3 bases are TGCGCCAGCAGCTCCACCGGGTTTTCGGCCTACAATGAGCAGTTCTTC.

In DNA, the CDR3 is TGTGCCAGCAGCTTAGAGAGGGGATACAACACTGAAGCTTTCTTT. It translates to CASSLERGYNTEAFF. The rearrangement joins TRBV11-2 to TRBJ1-1; D is possibly TRBD1 (5 bases). Germline V CDR1 and CDR2: SGHAT, FQNNGV. The CDR3 covers 15 residues. V shed 0 bases and J shed 2 bases, with 10 bases lying between them.

This rearrangement joins TRBV5-1 to TRBJ2-3, with D hard to call. V lost 1 base, J lost 1 base, and 16 bases lay in between. Germline V gives CDR1 SGHRS, CDR2 YFSETQ. The length of the CDR3 is 17 residues. The CDR3 bases are TGCGCCAGCAGCTTGTTACCATTGGAACTGGGCACAGATACGCAGTATTTT. It is translated as CASSLLPLELGTDTQYF.

The gene calls are TRBV7-6 and TRBJ2-1; the D is unclear. The V and J ends lost 4 bases and 9 bases respectively, with 13 bases between them. Germline CDR1 is SGHVS and CDR2 is FNYEAQ. The CDR3 is 13 amino acids. CDR3 amino acids: CASSSSTFLEQFF. The CDR3 coding sequence is TGTGCCAGCAGCTCATCGACTTTCCTTGAGCAGTTCTTC.

CDR3 loop: CASSLARGSPRNTGELFF. The CDR3 DNA reads as TGTGCCAGCAGTTTAGCCAGGGGGTCGCCCCGAAACACCGGGGAGCTGTTTTTT. V and J are TRBV27 and TRBJ2-2, with 7 bases lining up with TRBD1. Germline CDR1 is MNHEY and CDR2 is SMNVEV (reference sequence). The V segment lost 2 bases and the J segment 2 bases; nucleotides outside the gene matches: 11. This CDR3 has 18 residues.

The V and J genes are TRBV28 and TRBJ1-5, with a weak D call TRBD1 (5 bases). CDR3 length: 16 residues. The germline gives CDR1 MDHEN, CDR2 SYDVKM. V lost 6 bases to trimming and J lost 4 bases, with 19 bases between them. This CDR3 reads CASRSPGPSLNQPQHF. CDR3 DNA: TGTGCCAGCAGATCTCCGGGACCGAGCCTAAATCAGCCCCAGCATTTT.

The chain links TRBV6-1 to TRBJ2-7; TRBD1 matches 9 bases. Trimming took 6 bases from V and 4 from J; bases not matched to a gene: 4. Germline assignment: CDR1 MNHNS and CDR2 SASEGT. CDR3 length equals 13 residues. The CDR3 sequence is CASSGQGWYEQYF. The CDR3 bases are TGTGCCAGCAGCGGACAGGGGTGGTACGAGCAGTACTTC.

This chain connects TRBV11-3 to TRBJ2-1; 12 bases match TRBD1. Germline V lookup: CDR1 SGHNT, CDR2 YENEEA. CDR3 length: 16 residues. The V gene end was trimmed by 5 bases and the J gene end by 7 bases; junction bases not matched to a gene: 9. Here the CDR3 reads CASSPRDRGRLNEQFF. CDR3 bases: TGTGCCAGCAGCCCCAGGGACAGGGGGCGCTTGAATGAGCAGTTCTTC. Based on the CDR3 plus reference TRBV11-3 and TRBJ2-1, the full variable domain is EAGVVQSPRYKIIEKKQPVAFWCNPISGHNTLYWYLQNLGQGPELLIRYENEEAVDDSQLPKDRFSAERLKGVDSTLKIQPAELGDSAVYLCASSPRDRGRLNEQFFGPGTRLTVL.

Worth noting for this clone: This CDR3 is also generated by other DNA sequences in the sample. V gene TRBV9 combines with J gene TRBJ2-5; tentatively, D is TRBD2 (6 bases). CDR3 length: 15 residues. The germline V gene has CDR1 SGDLS and CDR2 YYNGEE. V was cut by 0 bases and J by 2 bases, with 11 bases left in between. The CDR3 coding sequence is TGTGCCAGCAGCGTAGGGGTAGCGGCACAAGAGACCCAGTACTTC. Protein product: CASSVGVAAQETQYF.

CDR3 protein: CSVVGEVGTGELFF. The CDR3, as DNA: TGCAGCGTTGTGGGGGAGGTCGGCACCGGGGAGCTGTTTTTT. J is TRBJ2-2 and V is TRBV29-1, with D possibly TRBD2 on 6 matching bases. The V end was cut by 4 bases, the J end by 4 bases, with 13 bases between. The CDR3 length is 14 residues. Looked up from germline, CDR1 is SQVTM and CDR2 is ANQGSEA.

This chain links TRBV10-3 with TRBJ2-7; tentatively, D is TRBD1 (6 bases). Germline V CDR1 and CDR2: ENHRY, SYGVKD. The V end lost 0 bases, the J end lost 3 bases, and 9 bases lay between the germline ends. The CDR3 extends over 14 amino acids. The CDR3 is CAISESQGSYEQYF. The CDR3 nucleotides are TGTGCCATCAGTGAGTCGCAGGGGAGCTACGAGCAGTACTTC.

The count of this clone is one. This chain uses TRBV7-3 with TRBJ1-2, with D possibly TRBD1 on 6 matching bases. Per germline, CDR1 SGHTA and CDR2 FQGTGA. The V end was cut by 5 bases, the J end by 7 bases, with 17 bases between. The CDR3 has 14 amino acids. DNA of the CDR3: TGTGCCAGCAGCAGAGACAGGTGGGGCGGTGGCTACACCTTC. The encoded protein is CASSRDRWGGGYTF.

This clone was seen just once. The V gene is TRBV10-3, the J gene TRBJ1-1; D is perhaps TRBD1 (6 bases). V was trimmed by 0 bases and J by 2 bases, leaving 19 bases between them. Germline CDR1 reads ENHRY; CDR2 reads SYGVKD. The CDR3 totals 18 residues. As DNA, the CDR3 is TGTGCCATCAGTGAGTCCTGGGCGGACAGCAAATATAACACTGAAGCTTTCTTT. It encodes CAISESWADSKYNTEAFF.

This clone appeared a few times. V gene TRBV4-1 combines with J gene TRBJ1-1; possibly TRBD1 for D (6 bases). CDR3 size: 14 residues. Germline CDR1 reads MGHRA; CDR2 reads YSYEKL. Trimming removed 4 bases from V and 1 base from J, with 10 bases in between. The CDR3 nucleotides are TGCGCCAGCAGCCGATCGACAGGGAACACTGAAGCTTTCTTT. This codes for CASSRSTGNTEAFF.

The V and J genes are TRBV7-2 and TRBJ1-6; D gene uncertain. The germline V gene has CDR1 SGHTA and CDR2 FQGNSA. CDR3 length: 16 amino acids. Trimming stripped 5 bases from V and 9 bases from J, with 20 bases between. The CDR3 spells CASSLLGPVGGSPLHF. In DNA form, the CDR3 reads TGTGCCAGCAGCCTCCTAGGGCCAGTTGGTGGTTCACCCCTCCACTTT.

The chain recombines TRBV6-4 with TRBJ1-2; 7 bases are a match to TRBD1. This CDR3 spans 15 amino acids. Germline CDR1 reads MRHNA; CDR2 reads SNTAGT. The J segment lost 8 bases and the V segment lost 6 bases, leaving 15 bases of the junction unmatched. CDR3 DNA: TGTGCCAGCAGCGCCACCGGGACAGCCTTTGAGGGCTACACCTTC. As protein: CASSATGTAFEGYTF.

V is TRBV28 and J is TRBJ1-1; TRBD1 is a possible D gene (5 bases). The germline gives CDR1 MDHEN, CDR2 SYDVKM. Trimming removed 4 bases at V and 10 bases at J, with 19 bases between. CDR3 size: 14 residues. As DNA, the CDR3 is TGTGCCAGCAGTTCGCCCGGGGGTCCGGCAAGAGCTTTCTTT. Translating gives CASSSPGGPARAFF.

This clone was observed once. This chain uses TRBV18 with TRBJ2-4; maybe TRBD2 (5 bases). Per germline, CDR1 KGHSH and CDR2 LQKENI. This CDR3 contains 15 residues. Trimming took 1 base from V and 2 from J, leaving 9 bases between them. CDR3 bases: TGTGCCAGCTCACCACAAAGGGAGACCAAAAACATTCAGTACTTC. This sequence encodes CASSPQRETKNIQYF. The full variable domain, in which reference TRBV18 and TRBJ2-4 provide the parts outside the CDR3, is NAGVMQNPRHLVRRRGQEARLRCSPMKGHSHVYWYRQLPEEGLKFMVYLQKENIIDESGMPKERFSAEFPKEGPSILRIQQVVRGDSAAYFCASSPQRETKNIQYFGAGTRLSVL.

The rearrangement uses TRBV2 and TRBJ1-4; 8 nucleotides match TRBD1. Losses at the gene ends were 7 bases for V and 6 bases for J; bases not matched to a gene: 4. CDR1 SNHLY and CDR2 FYNNEI come from the germline V gene. This CDR3 is 13 amino acids long. In nucleotides, the CDR3 is TGTGCCAGCAATAGACAGGGGTATGAAAAACTGTTTTTT. Its protein is CASNRQGYEKLFF.

This clone appeared a few times. CDR3 amino acids: CASSRMDTEAFF. In DNA form, the CDR3 reads TGTGCCAGCAGTCGGATGGACACTGAAGCTTTCTTT. The V and J genes are TRBV9 and TRBJ1-1; no definite D call. In germline, CDR1 is SGDLS, CDR2 YYNGEE. V lost 5 bases and J lost 3, with 8 bases in between. This CDR3 contains 12 residues.

This rearrangement joins TRBV5-1 to TRBJ1-2; tentatively, D is TRBD1 (5 bases). In germline, CDR1 is SGHRS, CDR2 YFSETQ. V dropped 4 bases and J dropped 0 bases, with 10 bases sitting between them. This CDR3 spans 14 amino acids. The CDR3 nucleotides read TGCGCCAGCAGCCCCCTGACAGCTAACTATGGCTACACCTTC. It specifies CASSPLTANYGYTF. Filled out from reference TRBV5-1 and TRBJ1-2, the complete variable domain reads KAGVTQTPRYLIKTRGQQVTLSCSPISGHRSVSWYQQTPGQGLQFLFEYFSETQRNKGNFPGRFSGRQFSNSRSEMNVSTLELGDSALYLCASSPLTANYGYTFGSGTRLTVV.

CDR3 DNA sequence: TGTGCCAGCAGCCACGAAGGGCAGAGCACCGGGGAGCTGTTTTTT. As protein: CASSHEGQSTGELFF. The chain joins TRBV5-5 to TRBJ2-2, with D unresolved. Trimming shortened V by 4 bases and J by 4 bases, and 14 bases separated the two germline ends. The CDR3 runs to 15 residues. Germline CDR1 is SGHKS and CDR2 is YYEKEE (reference sequence).

This chain uses TRBV5-4 with TRBJ2-5; D call uncertain. Germline-derived CDR1 and CDR2 are SGHNT and YYREEE (reference sequence). With 1 base removed from V and 1 base from J, the gap between germline ends came to 5 bases. The length of the CDR3 is 13 residues. CDR3 DNA: TGTGCCAGCAGCTTGCACAGCCAAGAGACCCAGTACTTC. It translates to CASSLHSQETQYF.

This rearrangement joins TRBV7-3 to TRBJ2-1; no reliable D call. This CDR3 is built from 12 residues. V lost 2 bases and J lost 5, with 4 bases in between. Per the germline V gene, CDR1 is SGHTA and CDR2 is FQGTGA. Here the CDR3 DNA reads TGTGCCAGCAGCTTAGGGAACAATGAGCAGTTCTTC. Protein: CASSLGNNEQFF.

The chain joins TRBV5-1 to TRBJ2-5; 8 bases align to TRBD1. CDR1 is SGHRS and CDR2 is YFSETQ in the germline V gene. J lost 1 base, V lost 2 bases, and 4 bases had no gene match. The CDR3 contains 15 residues. The CDR3 sequence: CASSLRDRTQETQYF. CDR3 coding DNA: TGCGCCAGCAGCTTAAGGGACAGGACCCAAGAGACCCAGTACTTC.